This T cell receptor beta chain was identified during a study of T cells in localized non-small cell lung cancer. The germline CDR1 and CDR2 sequences are SGHKS and YYEKEE (reference sequence). This CDR3 contains 16 residues. Trimming at V came to 0 bases and at J to 4 bases, leaving 5 bases not matched to a gene. The assay was immunoSEQ multiplex PCR, and TCRdb's table has in-frame clones only and misses some. This table has about 30,000 clones, 89% appearing once. The chain combines TRBV5-5 with TRBJ2-1; 9 bases are a match to TRBD1. This clonotype originated in a woman aged 40 to 75 with stage I lung adenocarcinoma. The sample in question was peripheral blood, obtained before any cancer treatment. The CDR3 spells CASSLALQGAYNEQFF. CDR3 DNA: TGTGCCAGCAGCTTGGCCCTACAGGGGGCTTACAATGAGCAGTTCTTC.